This T cell receptor beta chain comes out of a study of blood T cell repertoires in COVID-19. Study context: Sources were T cells, B-cell-depleted T cells, or PBMCs; the material itself was cDNA or gDNA.

The germline V gene encodes CDR1 SNHLY and CDR2 FYNNEI. Trimming cost V 3 bases and J 10 bases, with 18 bases left between them. This CDR3 is 14 amino acids long. TCRdb's copy holds only in-frame clones and misses some; the assay was immunoSEQ multiplex PCR. The data show 140,000 to 150,000 clones, 88% seen once. This sequence was found in a woman in her forties or fifties with acute or convalescent COVID-19. Material: peripheral blood. V usage is TRBV2 and J usage is TRBJ1-2; a possible D gene is TRBD1 (6 bases). The CDR3: CASSDLGTPEDYTF. DNA for the CDR3: TGTGCCAGCAGTGACCTGGGGACACCGGAGGACTACACCTTC.